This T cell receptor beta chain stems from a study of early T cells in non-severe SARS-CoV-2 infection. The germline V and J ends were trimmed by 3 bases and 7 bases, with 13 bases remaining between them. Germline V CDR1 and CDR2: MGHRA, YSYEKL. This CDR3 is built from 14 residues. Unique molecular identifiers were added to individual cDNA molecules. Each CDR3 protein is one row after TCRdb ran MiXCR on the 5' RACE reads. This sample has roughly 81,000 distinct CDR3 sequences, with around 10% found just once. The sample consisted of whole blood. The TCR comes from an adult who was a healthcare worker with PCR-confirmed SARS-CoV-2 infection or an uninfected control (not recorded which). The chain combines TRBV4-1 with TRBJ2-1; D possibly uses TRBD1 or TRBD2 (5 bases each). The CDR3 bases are TGCGCCAGCAGCCAGGGACCGGGGCGGAATGAGCAGTTCTTC. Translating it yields CASSQGPGRNEQFF.